Included here is one T cell receptor (beta chain) sequence, with context. The target antigen is unknown. The entry originates in a study of T cell responses to AZD1222 COVID-19 vaccine. Trimming pared 10 bases from V and 2 bases from J, leaving 17 bases between. The germline V gene has CDR1 MDHEN and CDR2 SYDVKM. This CDR3 is 14 amino acids long. The method was immunoSEQ multiplex PCR; TCRdb's version includes in-frame clones alone and lacks a portion of them. The table shows some 170,000 clones, with 90% to 95% occurring only once. Overall study findings and caveats: No repertoire was sampled before or during the peak T cell response, only after it. Recipients of AZD1222 seropositive at baseline numbered only 6 or 7. Unmutated variant regions reportedly attract nearly half of all spike-specific TCRs.

V and J are TRBV28 and TRBJ1-2; possibly TRBD1 for D (6 bases). Sequenced here: peripheral blood, sampled on day 0 of AZD1222 vaccination. This receptor was obtained from an adult in good health. CDR3 in DNA: TGTGCCACCATGGGACATCCTTTAAACTATGGCTACACCTTC. The encoded protein is CATMGHPLNYGYTF.